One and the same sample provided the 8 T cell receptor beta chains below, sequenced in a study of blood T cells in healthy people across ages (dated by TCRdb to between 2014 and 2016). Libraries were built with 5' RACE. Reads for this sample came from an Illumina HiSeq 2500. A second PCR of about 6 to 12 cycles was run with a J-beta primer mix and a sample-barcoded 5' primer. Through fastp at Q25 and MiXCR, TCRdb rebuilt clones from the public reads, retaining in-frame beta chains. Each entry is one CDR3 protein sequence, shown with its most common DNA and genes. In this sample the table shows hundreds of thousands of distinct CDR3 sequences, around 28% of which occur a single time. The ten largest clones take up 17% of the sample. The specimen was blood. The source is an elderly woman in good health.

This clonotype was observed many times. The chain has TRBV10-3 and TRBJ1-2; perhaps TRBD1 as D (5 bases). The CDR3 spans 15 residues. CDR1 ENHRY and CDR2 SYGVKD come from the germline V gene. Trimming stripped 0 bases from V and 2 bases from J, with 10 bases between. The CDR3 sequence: CAISESGVLNYGYTF. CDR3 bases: TGTGCCATCAGTGAGTCGGGGGTGTTGAACTATGGCTACACCTTC.

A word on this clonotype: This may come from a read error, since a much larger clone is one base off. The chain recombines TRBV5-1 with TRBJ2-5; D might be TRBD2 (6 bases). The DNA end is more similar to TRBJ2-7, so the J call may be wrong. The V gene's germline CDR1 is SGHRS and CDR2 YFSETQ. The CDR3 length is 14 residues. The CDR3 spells CASREGPLGHEQYF. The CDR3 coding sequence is TGCGCCAGCAGGGAGGGACCTTTGGGTCACGAGCAGTACTTC.

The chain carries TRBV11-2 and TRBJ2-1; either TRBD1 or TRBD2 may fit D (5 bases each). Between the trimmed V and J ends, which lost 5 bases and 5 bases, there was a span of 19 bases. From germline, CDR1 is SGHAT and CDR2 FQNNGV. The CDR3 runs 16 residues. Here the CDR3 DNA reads TGTGCCAGCAGCCCGAGGACACAACGGGGCAACAATGAGCAGTTCTTC. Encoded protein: CASSPRTQRGNNEQFF.

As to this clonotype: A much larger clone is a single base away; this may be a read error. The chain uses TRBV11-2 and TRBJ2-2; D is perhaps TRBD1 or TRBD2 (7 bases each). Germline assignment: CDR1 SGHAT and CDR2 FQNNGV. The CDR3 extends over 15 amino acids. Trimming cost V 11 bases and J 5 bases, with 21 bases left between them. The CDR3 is CAGGGSNRGTGELFF. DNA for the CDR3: TGTGCCGGGGGGGGCTCGAACAGGGGAACCGGGGAGCTGTTTTTT. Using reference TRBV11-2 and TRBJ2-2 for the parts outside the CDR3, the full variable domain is EAGVAQSPRYKIIEKRQSVAFWCNPISGHATLYWYQQILGQGPKLLIQFQNNGVVDDSQLPKDRFSAERLKGVDSTLKIQPAKLEDSAVYLCAGGGSNRGTGELFFGEGSRLTVL.

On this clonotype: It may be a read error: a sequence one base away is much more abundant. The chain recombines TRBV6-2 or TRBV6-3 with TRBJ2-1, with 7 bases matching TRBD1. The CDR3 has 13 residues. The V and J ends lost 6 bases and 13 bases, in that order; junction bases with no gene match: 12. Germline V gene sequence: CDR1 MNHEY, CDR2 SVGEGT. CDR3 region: CASRPTGYETQFF. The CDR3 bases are TGTGCCAGCAGGCCGACAGGGTATGAGACCCAGTTCTTC.

CDR3 nucleotides: TGTGCCAGCAGCCAACCGACAAGTGGCTACACCTTC. As protein: CASSQPTSGYTF. The rearrangement joins TRBV3-1 to TRBJ1-2; D unresolved. The germline gives CDR1 LGHDT, CDR2 YNNKEL (reference sequence). The ends were cut back, 2 bases at V and 7 bases at J, with 8 bases in the middle. CDR3 length equals 12 residues.

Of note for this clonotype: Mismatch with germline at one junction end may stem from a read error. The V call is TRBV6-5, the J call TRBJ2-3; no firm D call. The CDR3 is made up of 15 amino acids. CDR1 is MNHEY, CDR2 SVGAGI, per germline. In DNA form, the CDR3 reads TGTGCCAGTAGTTGCCGCAGTGCTAGCACAGATACGCAGTATTTT. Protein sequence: CASSCRSASTDTQYF.

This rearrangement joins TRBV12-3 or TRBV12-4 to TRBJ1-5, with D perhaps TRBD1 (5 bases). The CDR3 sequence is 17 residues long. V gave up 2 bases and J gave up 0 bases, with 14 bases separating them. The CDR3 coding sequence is TGTGCCAGCAGTTTATGGCTCACAGGAGATAGCAATCAGCCCCAGCATTTT. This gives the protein CASSLWLTGDSNQPQHF.